This TCR beta chain was retrieved from a study of blood T cell repertoires in COVID-19. Study-level background: Whether acute or convalescent, the COVID-19 samples came from the United States, Italy and Spain.

As processed by the authors: Reference gene primer amplification gave estimated nucleated cell counts. The method was immunoSEQ multiplex PCR; TCRdb's version includes in-frame clones alone and lacks a portion of them. D and trimming were read from the DNA, whereas the V and J calls and clone size are those reported in that table. The sample has about 200,000 clones; about nine tenths are singletons. The CDR3 length is 12 residues. The J segment lost 12 bases and the V segment lost 5 bases, leaving 8 bases of the junction unmatched. Germline CDR1 MNHEY, CDR2 SVGEGT. Sequenced: peripheral blood. The source of this sequence is a man aged 25-40 years who had recovered from COVID-19. V and J are TRBV6-2 or TRBV6-3 and TRBJ1-1; 8 nucleotides align to TRBD1. The CDR3 nucleotides are TGTGCCAGCAGTACCGGACAGGGAGAAACTTTCTTT. It translates to CASSTGQGETFF.